This passage covers 10 T cell receptor beta chains from one sample sequenced in a study of Graves' ophthalmopathy and Graves' hyperthyroidism. The TCR beta CDR3 regions underwent amplification from RNA transcripts. Following a first-round RT-PCR that used HTBI primers, a second-round multiplex PCR was carried out. TCRdb independently ran MiXCR on the multiplex PCR reads; one entry per CDR3 protein. This table holds 350,000 to 450,000 distinct CDR3 sequences, around 16% found once. Sequencing used peripheral blood. All receptors come from a woman aged 18 to 35 with Graves' ophthalmopathy.

The sample holds many counts of this clonotype. V usage is TRBV10-3 and J usage is TRBJ2-5, with D perhaps matching TRBD1 (5 bases). Germline CDR1 ENHRY, CDR2 SYGVKD. V lost 4 bases to trimming and J lost 7 bases, with 7 bases between them. This CDR3 comprises 11 residues. The CDR3 sequence: CAISGQGTQYF. The CDR3 DNA follows: TGTGCCATCAGTGGCCAGGGGACCCAGTACTTC.

This clonotype was counted between two and nine times. The gene calls are TRBV6-2 or TRBV6-3 and TRBJ1-1, with D unresolved. Trimming cost V 4 bases and J 1 base, with 13 bases left between them. The CDR3 extends over 15 amino acids. Germline CDR1 and CDR2: MNHEY and SVGEGT. CDR3: CASSSEYSTNTEAFF. Written as DNA, the CDR3 is TGTGCCAGCAGTTCCGAATACTCAACGAACACTGAAGCTTTCTTT.

This clonotype was counted at least ten times. CDR3 residues: CASSPGTSDEQYF. Here the CDR3 DNA reads TGCGCCAGCAGCCCCGGGACTAGCGACGAGCAGTACTTC. The J gene is TRBJ2-7, the V gene TRBV5-1, with 10 bases fitting TRBD2. The CDR3 is 13 amino acids. With V trimmed by 4 bases and J by 5 bases, 3 bases remained unmatched. CDR1 SGHRS and CDR2 YFSETQ come from the germline V gene.

This clonotype came up many times. The chain employs TRBV6-1 and TRBJ2-5; perhaps TRBD2 as D (5 bases). Germline lookup yields CDR1 MNHNS and CDR2 SASEGT. The CDR3 contains 15 residues. Trimming cost V 3 bases and J 3 bases, with 14 bases left between them. The CDR3 reads CASSDNPLAEETQYF. The CDR3, as DNA: TGTGCCAGCAGTGACAACCCCCTAGCAGAAGAGACCCAGTACTTC.

This clonotype came up many times. CDR3 DNA: TGTGCCAGCAGTCAACTGGACAGGGGCAGCAATCAGCCCCAGCATTTT. Protein: CASSQLDRGSNQPQHF. This chain links TRBV12-3 or TRBV12-4 with TRBJ1-5; 9 nucleotides match TRBD1. V was pared by 5 bases and J by 1 base, with 6 bases of the junction left unmatched. The CDR3 length is 16 residues.

The sample holds many counts of this clonotype. V usage is TRBV6-1 and J usage is TRBJ2-2, with D perhaps assigned TRBD1 or TRBD2 (5 bases each). Germline loops: CDR1 MNHNS, CDR2 SASEGT. CDR3 length: 14 residues. Trimming took off 9 bases at V and 5 bases at J, with 16 bases between the two ends. The CDR3 sequence: CASSGPSSTGELFF. The CDR3 nucleotides are TGTGCCAGTTCGGGGCCCTCGAGTACCGGGGAGCTGTTTTTT.

This clonotype was seen a handful of times. The chain joins TRBV7-2 to TRBJ1-2; 8 bases are shared with TRBD1. CDR1 is SGHTA, CDR2 FQGNSA, per germline. This CDR3 is built from 13 residues. After removal of 3 bases from V and 7 bases from J, the junction contained 4 bases not matched to a gene. In nucleotides, the CDR3 is TGTGCCAGCAGCTTCAGGACAGGGTCTGGCTACACCTTC. This codes for CASSFRTGSGYTF.

The chain couples TRBV11-2 to TRBJ1-2; 8 bases line up with TRBD1. CDR1 is SGHAT, CDR2 FQNNGV, per germline. J lost 4 bases, V lost 4 bases, and 8 bases had no gene match. The CDR3 is made up of 15 amino acids. CDR3 region: CASSSNQGAGYGYTF. DNA for the CDR3: TGTGCCAGCAGCTCAAACCAGGGGGCGGGCTATGGCTACACCTTC.

The CDR3 reads CATSELDGDEAFF. The CDR3 DNA reads as TGTGCCACCAGTGAACTGGACGGGGATGAAGCTTTCTTT. The chain carries TRBV24-1 and TRBJ1-1; the D is unclear. CDR1 is KGHDR and CDR2 is SFDVKD in the germline V gene. The CDR3 extends over 13 amino acids. V lost 4 bases, J lost 7 bases, and 12 bases lay in between.

This clonotype appeared many times. This chain uses TRBV27 with TRBJ2-7; 8 nucleotides align to TRBD1. The CDR3 extends over 13 amino acids. Germline V gene lookup returns CDR1 MNHEY and CDR2 SMNVEV (reference sequence). The V segment lost 8 bases and the J segment 4 bases; nucleotides outside the gene matches: 7. CDR3 in DNA: TGTGCCAGCTTGGACAGGGCGGGATACGAGCAGTACTTC. As protein: CASLDRAGYEQYF.